This TCR beta chain was identified in a study of human T cells and chemical hapten exposure (dated by TCRdb to the early 2020s). Study-wide context: Libraries were combined into a pool for sequencing, and differences in TCR yield between samples came mainly from small differences in library volumes within the pool. From each blood RNA sample, both TCR alpha and TCR beta chains were sequenced. The study tracked peripheral blood TCR repertoire changes in vivo during primary and secondary sensitization to the hapten diphenylcyclopropenone (DPC) in alopecia patients. Points the paper makes about the study in general: After repeated subsampling, changes were observed in the strength of the expansion versus patch-test correlation and in the threshold at which the correlation became significant. DPC sensitization did not change how many TCRs were above 1 in 1000 frequency, and no evidence was found of alterations in global repertoire structure.

The library was produced with RACE. Sequencing was carried out with a NextSeq 500. During library preparation, unique molecular identifiers were attached to individual cDNA molecules so that TCRs could be counted in a quantitative, reproducible way. Per the original workflow: Samples had a median of roughly 99,000 TCRs, with a range from about 23,224 to 690,600. The Decombinator software suite was used to annotate V, J and CDR3 in the TCR reads. For the PS versus PT1 abundance plots, all samples were subsampled to the same number of TCRs (28,000). TCRs were defined as expanded if absent before sensitization and observed at least eight times at the 2-week time point. TCRdb took the public reads, trimmed them with fastp at Q25, ran MiXCR for clone calling and kept in-frame beta chains. One record per CDR3 amino acid sequence lists the most common genes and DNA. TCRdb, not the original authors, processed these V and J calls. The table for this sample lists 130,000 or so distinct CDR3 sequences; approximately 9.5% of them were counted only once. The ten largest clones represent 1.5% to 2% of the sample.

V lost 4 bases and J lost 1 base, and the count of bases not matched to a germline gene is 8. The germline V gene gives CDR1 as LGHNA and CDR2 as YNFKEQ. Counted from cysteine to phenylalanine, this CDR3 has 18 amino acids. Only the CDR3 part of the read is kept: 54 bases, read in frame from the first base. Note on this clonotype: The specificity of this receptor is unknown. The input lacks base qualities; no much larger clone sits a single base away.

The time point label, as the study defines it: healthy volunteer bleed at 2 weeks. Total RNA was extracted from unfractionated whole blood collected in Tempus Blood RNA tubes. Five healthy volunteers served as TCR sequencing controls and were bled at day 0, 2 weeks and 6 weeks. This sequence originates from a male donor in good health. Some clones in this sample may be carry-over from other donors' samples. Recombination joined TRBV4-2 with TRBJ2-3; 13 of the junction bases match TRBD2. The sample consisted of whole blood. DNA sequence: TGTGCCAGCAGCCCCCGAATCGGACTAGCGGGAGGCACAGATACGCAGTATTTT. Its translation is CASSPRIGLAGGTDTQYF.